These T cell receptor beta chains were read from a single sample in a study of blood T cells in healthy people across ages. TCRdb fed the 5' RACE reads into MiXCR, producing one record per CDR3 protein. The table lists 1,800,000 or so distinct CDR3 sequences, 39% of them singletons, with approximately 22% in the top ten. The sample comprised blood. These receptors came from a human donor in good health. Both conserved end residues are part of each CDR3. The D gene is left open where the match is weak. Where a row states a size, it is once, few, many or the class of an expanded clone; other rows omit it.

D gene	clone size	V gene	J gene	CDR3 DNA	CDR3 protein
.	few	TRBV29-1	TRBJ2-3	TGCAGCGTTGTTCGACACGAGAATACGCAGTATTTT	CSVVRHENTQYF
.	.	TRBV5-5	TRBJ1-1	TGTGCCAGCAGCTTCGAATGGAATCCTGAAGCTTTCTTT	CASSFEWNPEAFF
.	.	TRBV5-5	TRBJ2-1	TGTGCCAGCAGCTCACTAATACTACAATGGGAGCAGTTCTTC	CASSSLILQWEQFF
.	.	TRBV10-3	TRBJ2-3	TGTGCCATCAGTGGTCTGGTGCTCGGCACAGATACGCAGTATTTT	CAISGLVLGTDTQYF
.	.	TRBV20-1	TRBJ2-5	TGCAGTGCGGAGGGGGCGGCGGGACAAGAGACCCAGTACTTC	CSAEGAAGQETQYF
TRBD1	few	TRBV10-3	TRBJ1-2	TGTGCCATCAGTGAGGGACAGGGGCCTAACTATGGCTACACCTTC	CAISEGQGPNYGYTF
TRBD1	few	TRBV3-1	TRBJ2-7	TGTGCCAGCAGCGTCGGGACAGGCGAGCAGTACTTC	CASSVGTGEQYF
TRBD1	.	TRBV12-3/TRBV12-4	TRBJ1-5	TGTGCCAGCAGTAACAGGGGACGCAATCAGCCCCAGCATTTT	CASSNRGRNQPQHF
.	.	TRBV6-2/TRBV6-3	TRBJ1-5	TGTGCCGGCCGGGACGGAAATCAGCCCCAGCATTTT	CAGRDGNQPQHF
.	.	TRBV7-2	TRBJ2-3	TGTGCCAGCAGGTTTACAAGCGCTTTAGATACGCAGTATTTT	CASRFTSALDTQYF
.	few	TRBV6-2/TRBV6-3	TRBJ1-1	TGTGCCAGCAGTTACTCGGTCATCTTTGAAGCTTTCTTT	CASSYSVIFEAFF
.	few	TRBV4-2	TRBJ2-5	TGTGCCAGCAGCCAAGGCTGGCGCGAAGAGACCCAGTACTTC	CASSQGWREETQYF
.	few	TRBV4-3	TRBJ1-2	TGCGCCAGCAGCCAAGGAGATAGGGAGCAGTCTGGCTACACCTTC	CASSQGDREQSGYTF
.	few	TRBV5-1	TRBJ1-1	TGCGCCAGCAGCGTGGACGGCTCCCTCTTGGCTTTCTTT	CASSVDGSLLAFF
.	many	TRBV7-9	TRBJ2-7	TGTGCCAGCAGCTTTACCCTCTACGAGCAGTACTTC	CASSFTLYEQYF
.	few	TRBV3-1	TRBJ2-1	TGTGCCAGCAGCCCTGATGTAGGGTCCTACAATGAGCAGTTCTTC	CASSPDVGSYNEQFF
.	.	TRBV6-6	TRBJ2-5	TGTGCCAGCAGTGGACACGGGGGGCGTAGAGAGACCCAGTACTTC	CASSGHGGRRETQYF
.	.	TRBV20-1	TRBJ2-3	TGCAGTGCTAGCAAACTAGAGGTCACAGATACGCAGTATTTT	CSASKLEVTDTQYF
.	.	TRBV7-2	TRBJ2-7	TGTGCCAGCAGCGAGAGATACAGGTCCTACGAGCAGTACTTC	CASSERYRSYEQYF
.	.	TRBV6-5	TRBJ2-5	TGTGCCAGCAGCCCCGGACAGTCCCTTCAAGAGACCCAGTACTTC	CASSPGQSLQETQYF
TRBD1	few	TRBV7-8	TRBJ2-3	TGTGCCAGCAGTTCAGTCCAAGGGGGCCGAGGAGATACGCAGTATTTT	CASSSVQGGRGDTQYF
.	.	TRBV6-2/TRBV6-3	TRBJ2-7	TGTGCCAGCAGTCGGAGGGGAAAGAGCTCCTACGAGCAGTACTTC	CASSRRGKSSYEQYF
.	few	TRBV12-3/TRBV12-4	TRBJ1-1	TGTGCCAGCAGTTTAGAGGTCCTGAACACTGAAGCTTTCTTT	CASSLEVLNTEAFF
TRBD2	once	TRBV20-1	TRBJ2-5	TGCAGTGTCGATAGGCGGGGGGGCCGATCAGAGACCCAGTACTTC	CSVDRRGGRSETQYF
.	few	TRBV2	TRBJ2-5	TGTGCCAGCAAGAGAACAGTTGGCTTATACGAGACCCAGTACTTC	CASKRTVGLYETQYF
TRBD1	.	TRBV5-1	TRBJ2-5	TGCGCCAGCACCCTCAACAGGGGGCCAGAGACCCAGTACTTC	CASTLNRGPETQYF
TRBD1	.	TRBV7-2	TRBJ2-3	TGTGCCAGCAGCATCGACAGGGGCACAGATACGCAGTATTTT	CASSIDRGTDTQYF
.	.	TRBV7-3	TRBJ1-1	TGTGCCAGCAGCCCTCGACTAAATGAAGCTTTCTTT	CASSPRLNEAFF
.	few	TRBV7-2	TRBJ1-1	TGTGCCAGCAGCTTAGGGGGGTTGCGAGCTTTCTTT	CASSLGGLRAFF
.	.	TRBV5-1	TRBJ2-7	TGCGCCAGCAGCTCCGGGACACCAACTCCCTACGAGCAGTACTTC	CASSSGTPTPYEQYF
.	.	TRBV9	TRBJ2-1	TGTGCCAGCAGCGTAGACAGTCGTGGGCCTTACAATGAGCAGTTCTTC	CASSVDSRGPYNEQFF
.	few	TRBV20-1	TRBJ2-3	TGCAGTGCTAGGGGTGTTACGGATATCACAGATACGCAGTATTTT	CSARGVTDITDTQYF
TRBD1	few	TRBV10-3	TRBJ1-2	TGTGCCATCAGTGAGTCGACAGGGGCCGCTTTTTATGGCTACACCTTC	CAISESTGAAFYGYTF
TRBD1	.	TRBV20-1	TRBJ2-3	TGCAGTGCGCGGGGACAGGGGGGAACAGATACGCAGTATTTT	CSARGQGGTDTQYF
.	.	TRBV20-1	TRBJ2-1	TGCAGTGTAGAAAGGAACGGGGGATTGAGCTCCTACAATGAGCAGTTCTTC	CSVERNGGLSSYNEQFF
.	.	TRBV14	TRBJ1-4	TGTGCCAGCAGCCAAGAGTTACTGGGTGCAACTAATGAAAAACTGTTTTTT	CASSQELLGATNEKLFF
.	few	TRBV20-1	TRBJ2-1	TGCAGTGCTAGAGATGACAGACACTCCTACAATGAGCAGTTCTTC	CSARDDRHSYNEQFF
.	.	TRBV15	TRBJ2-7	TGTGCCATCAGCAGAACCACGACAGGTTGGAACGAGCAGTACTTC	CAISRTTTGWNEQYF
.	few	TRBV7-2	TRBJ1-2	TGTGCCAGCAGCCCTCACAGGGTTCAGAGAAACTATGGCTACACCTTC	CASSPHRVQRNYGYTF
.	.	TRBV14	TRBJ1-2	TGTGCCAGCAGCCAAGGTTGGGGGCCCCATGGCTACACCTTC	CASSQGWGPHGYTF
TRBD2	few	TRBV7-2	TRBJ2-3	TGTGCCAGCAGCTTAGCGGGGACAAGCGGGGGGCACACAGATACGCAGTATTTT	CASSLAGTSGGHTDTQYF
.	.	TRBV6-5	TRBJ2-2	TGTGCCAGCGGTTACAGGGACCGGGGCACCGGGGAGCTGTTTTTT	CASGYRDRGTGELFF
.	.	TRBV2	TRBJ1-2	TGTGCCAGCAGCTATCAAGACTATGGCTACACCTTC	CASSYQDYGYTF
.	.	TRBV2	TRBJ2-7	TGTGCCAGCAGTTGGGACGCTTACGAGCAGTACTTC	CASSWDAYEQYF
TRBD2	few	TRBV29-1	TRBJ2-4	TGCAGCTCCTCGGGGGGGCCGGGAAACATTCAGTACTTC	CSSSGGPGNIQYF
.	.	TRBV6-6	TRBJ2-1	TGTGCCAGCAGTTACTCAGGAGGGGGCACTGAGCAGTTCTTC	CASSYSGGGTEQFF
.	.	TRBV6-2/TRBV6-3	TRBJ2-3	TGTGCCAGCAGTTATCTTGTCACAGATACGCAGTATTTT	CASSYLVTDTQYF
.	.	TRBV5-6	TRBJ2-1	TGTGCCAGCAGCTTGGGGGGATATGCCTACAATGAGCAGTTCTTC	CASSLGGYAYNEQFF
TRBD2	once	TRBV7-2	TRBJ2-1	TGTGCCAGCAGCCCTCCGGGACTAGCGGGCCCGAGGGGGCAGTTCTTC	CASSPPGLAGPRGQFF
.	.	TRBV11-3	TRBJ2-7	TGTGCCAGCAGCTTACTGAGAACCTACGAGCAGTACTTC	CASSLLRTYEQYF
.	.	TRBV20-1	TRBJ2-2	TGCAGTGCTAGGAGCCGGGCAGGGGCTATGAACACCGGGGAGCTGTTTTTT	CSARSRAGAMNTGELFF
.	.	TRBV28	TRBJ2-7	TGTGCCAGCGGTATAGCTACAGGGAACCACTACGAGCAGTACTTC	CASGIATGNHYEQYF
TRBD2	.	TRBV2	TRBJ2-1	TGTGCCAGCAGGGGAATCGGGACTAGGGTCACTAATGAGCAGTTCTTC	CASRGIGTRVTNEQFF
.	.	TRBV7-3	TRBJ2-1	TGTGCCAGCAGCTCCCTCCTAGCCCCCTACAATGAGCAGTTCTTC	CASSSLLAPYNEQFF
.	.	TRBV9	TRBJ2-3	TGTGCCAGCAGCGTGGCCCCCGTCGATACGCAGTATTTT	CASSVAPVDTQYF